This TCR beta chain was retrieved from a study of cytomegalovirus exposure and HLA in healthy donors. Study outcomes and limitations: In a later analysis, across HLA loci, associated TCR counts were highest for DRB1, lowest for HLA-C. Earlier analysis found most TCR beta V segments productive about 87% or about 30% of the time. Sequencing likely caused a cluster of highly shared sequence variants.

V was clipped by 4 bases and J by 0 bases, with 10 bases between them. Per germline, CDR1 ENHRY and CDR2 SYGVKD. This CDR3 has 16 residues. In the PCR, 60 Vbeta and 13 Jbeta primers were used. Assay: immunoSEQ multiplex PCR; the TCRdb copy retains only in-frame clones and omits some. Altogether about 80,000 clones are present, 65% to 80% being singletons, with the ten largest covering around 2.5%. A word on this clone: Its antigen is unknown.

Source material: PBMCs. The receptor was isolated from a man aged 30 to 39 in good health and CMV-seronegative. This chain connects TRBV10-3 to TRBJ2-6, with D perhaps matching TRBD1 (5 bases). The CDR3 nucleotides read TGTGCCATCAGTGGGGGCGGAGTCTCTGGGGCCAACGTCCTGACTTTC. It translates to CAISGGGVSGANVLTF.